This T cell receptor beta chain is from a study of shared clonotypes between healthy human individuals. Study observations and caveats: Around 5.4% of naive CD4 clonotypes were common to a handful of donors. Generation probabilities were higher for clonotypes shared across all four sorted-subset donors than for unshared ones. Apart from blood, nothing was sampled; tissue repertoires likely differ.

CD45RO-negative cells were positively selected for CCR7, leaving out terminally differentiated effector memory CD45RA+ cells. The CDR3 extends over 13 amino acids. CDR1 is SQVTM, CDR2 ANQGSEA, per germline. With 4 bases clipped from V and 2 bases from J, the junction kept 1 base outside the gene matches. As concerns this clone: Its antigen is unknown. Distinct nucleotide sequences in the sample also encode this CDR3.

Profiled with immunoSEQ multiplex PCR; TCRdb holds only in-frame clones, not every one. The table includes 630,000 or so clones, 98% detected once. The sequence derives from a man aged 30 to 39 in good health. The chain carries TRBV29-1 and TRBJ2-2, with TRBD1 matching over 7 bases. Sequenced input: naive CD8+ T cells sorted from blood. In DNA form, the CDR3 reads TGCAGCGTTGGGACAGGAAACACCGGGGAGCTGTTTTTT. Its protein is CSVGTGNTGELFF.